This T cell receptor (beta chain) is drawn from a study of T cell responses to AZD1222 COVID-19 vaccine. Study conclusions and caveats: Samples come after the peak T cell response, not at day 14.

The J segment lost 6 bases and the V segment lost 0 bases, leaving 12 bases of the junction unmatched. Germline V gives CDR1 SGDLS, CDR2 YYNGEE. CDR3 length equals 17 residues. Sequencing used immunoSEQ multiplex PCR; TCRdb keeps in-frame clones, though not all of them. The table has 90,000 to 100,000 clones, about 89% seen once. With regard to this clone: What it recognizes is unknown.

The rearrangement links TRBV9 to TRBJ2-1, with 7 bases lining up with TRBD2. This TCR came from an adult in good health. Sequenced material: peripheral blood, taken on day 0 of AZD1222 vaccination. In DNA form, the CDR3 reads TGTGCCAGCAGCGTAGGGGGCGGAGCTAGCGGAATCAATGAGCAGTTCTTC. It specifies CASSVGGGASGINEQFF.